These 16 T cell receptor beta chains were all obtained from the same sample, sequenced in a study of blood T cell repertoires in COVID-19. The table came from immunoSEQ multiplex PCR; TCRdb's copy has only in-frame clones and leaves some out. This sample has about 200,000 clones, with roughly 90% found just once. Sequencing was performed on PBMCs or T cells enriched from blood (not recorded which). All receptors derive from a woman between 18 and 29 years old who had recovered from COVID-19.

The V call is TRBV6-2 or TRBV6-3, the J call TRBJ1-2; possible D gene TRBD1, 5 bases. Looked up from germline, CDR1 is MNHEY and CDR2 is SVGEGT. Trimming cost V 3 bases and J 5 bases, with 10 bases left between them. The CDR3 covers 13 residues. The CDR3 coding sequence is TGTGCCAGCAGTTATCAGGGCCGGTATGGCTACACCTTC. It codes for CASSYQGRYGYTF.

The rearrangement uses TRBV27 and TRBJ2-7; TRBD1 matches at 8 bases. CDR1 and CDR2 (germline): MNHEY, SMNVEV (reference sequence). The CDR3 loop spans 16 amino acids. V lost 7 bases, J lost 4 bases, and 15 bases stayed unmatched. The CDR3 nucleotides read TGTGCCAGCAACAACGGGACCGGGACAGGAAATTACGAGCAGTACTTC. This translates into CASNNGTGTGNYEQYF.

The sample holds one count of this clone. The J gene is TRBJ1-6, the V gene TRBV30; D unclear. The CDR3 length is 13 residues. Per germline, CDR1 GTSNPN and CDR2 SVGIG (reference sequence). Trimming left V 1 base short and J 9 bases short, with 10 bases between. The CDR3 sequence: CAWSGPYSSPLHF. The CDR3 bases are TGTGCCTGGAGTGGCCCCTACAGTTCACCCCTCCACTTT.

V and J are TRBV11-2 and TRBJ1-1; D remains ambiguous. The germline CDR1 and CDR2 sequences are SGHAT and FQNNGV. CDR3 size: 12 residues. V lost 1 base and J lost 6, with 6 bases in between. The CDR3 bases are TGTGCCAGCAGCTTAGTTCGAGCTGAAGCTTTCTTT. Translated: CASSLVRAEAFF.

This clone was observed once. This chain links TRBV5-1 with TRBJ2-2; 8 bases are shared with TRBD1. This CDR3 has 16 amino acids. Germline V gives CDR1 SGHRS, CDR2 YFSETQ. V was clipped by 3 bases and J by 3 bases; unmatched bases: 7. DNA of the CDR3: TGCGCCAGCAGCTCAAGGGGACAGGAGTACACCGGGGAGCTGTTTTTT. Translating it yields CASSSRGQEYTGELFF.

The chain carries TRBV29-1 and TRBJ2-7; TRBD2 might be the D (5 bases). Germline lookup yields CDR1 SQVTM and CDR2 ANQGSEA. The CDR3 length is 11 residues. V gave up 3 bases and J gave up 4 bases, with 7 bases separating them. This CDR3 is CSVEGDYEQYF. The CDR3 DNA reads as TGCAGCGTTGAGGGAGATTACGAGCAGTACTTC.

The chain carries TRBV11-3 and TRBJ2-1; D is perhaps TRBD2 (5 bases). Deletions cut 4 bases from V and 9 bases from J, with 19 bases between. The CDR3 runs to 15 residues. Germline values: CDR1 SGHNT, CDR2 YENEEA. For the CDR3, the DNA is TGTGCCAGCAGCTCCCTGGACTCCGACGGCTCTGAGCAGTTCTTC. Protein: CASSSLDSDGSEQFF.

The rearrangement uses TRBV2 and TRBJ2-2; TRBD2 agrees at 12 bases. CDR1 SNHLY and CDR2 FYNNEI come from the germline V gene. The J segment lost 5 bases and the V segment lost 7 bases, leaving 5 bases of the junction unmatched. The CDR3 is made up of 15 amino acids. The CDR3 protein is CASNPLAGGTGELFF. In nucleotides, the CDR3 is TGTGCCAGCAACCCGCTAGCGGGGGGGACCGGGGAGCTGTTTTTT.

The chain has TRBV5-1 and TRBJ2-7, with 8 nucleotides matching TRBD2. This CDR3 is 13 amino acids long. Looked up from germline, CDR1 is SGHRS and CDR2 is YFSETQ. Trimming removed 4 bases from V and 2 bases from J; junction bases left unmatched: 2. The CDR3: CASSGGGTYEQYF. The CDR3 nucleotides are TGCGCCAGCAGCGGCGGGGGGACCTACGAGCAGTACTTC. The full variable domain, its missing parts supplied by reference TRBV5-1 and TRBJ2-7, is KAGVTQTPRYLIKTRGQQVTLSCSPISGHRSVSWYQQTPGQGLQFLFEYFSETQRNKGNFPGRFSGRQFSNSRSEMNVSTLELGDSALYLCASSGGGTYEQYFGPGTRLTVT.

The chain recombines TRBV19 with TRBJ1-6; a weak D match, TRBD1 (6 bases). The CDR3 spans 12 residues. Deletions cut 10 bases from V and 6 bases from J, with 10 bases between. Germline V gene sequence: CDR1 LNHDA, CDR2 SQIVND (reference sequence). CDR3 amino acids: CATGQLNSPLHF. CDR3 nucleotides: TGTGCCACCGGACAGCTTAATTCACCCCTCCACTTT.

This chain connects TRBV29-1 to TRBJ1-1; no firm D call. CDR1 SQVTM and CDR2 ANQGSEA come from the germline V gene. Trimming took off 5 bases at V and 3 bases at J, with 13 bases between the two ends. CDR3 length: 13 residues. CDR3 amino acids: CSVHSSGDTEAFF. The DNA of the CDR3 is TGCAGCGTTCACTCCAGCGGGGACACTGAAGCTTTCTTT.

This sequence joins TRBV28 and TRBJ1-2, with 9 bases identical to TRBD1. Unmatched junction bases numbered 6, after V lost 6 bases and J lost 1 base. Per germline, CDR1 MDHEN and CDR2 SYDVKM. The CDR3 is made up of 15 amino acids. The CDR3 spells CASSPPGQGNYGYTF. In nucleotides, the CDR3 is TGTGCCAGCAGCCCCCCGGGACAGGGTAACTATGGCTACACCTTC.

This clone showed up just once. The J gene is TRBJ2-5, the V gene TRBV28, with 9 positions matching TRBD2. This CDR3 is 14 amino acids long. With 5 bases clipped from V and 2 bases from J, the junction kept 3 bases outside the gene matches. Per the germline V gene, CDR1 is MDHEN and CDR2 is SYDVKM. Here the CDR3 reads CASSMAGGQETQYF. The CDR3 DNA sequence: TGTGCCAGCAGTATGGCGGGGGGGCAAGAGACCCAGTACTTC.

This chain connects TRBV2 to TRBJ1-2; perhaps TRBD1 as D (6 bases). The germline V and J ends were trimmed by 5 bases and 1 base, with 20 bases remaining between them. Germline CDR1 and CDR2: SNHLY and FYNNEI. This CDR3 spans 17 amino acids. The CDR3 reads CASSTPTGTTFNYGYTF. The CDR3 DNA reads TGTGCCAGCAGTACACCAACTGGGACAACCTTTAACTATGGCTACACCTTC.

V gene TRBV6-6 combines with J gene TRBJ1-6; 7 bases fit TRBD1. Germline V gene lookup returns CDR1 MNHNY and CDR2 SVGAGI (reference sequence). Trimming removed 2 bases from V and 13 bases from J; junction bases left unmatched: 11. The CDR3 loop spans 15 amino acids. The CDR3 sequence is CASSYNDRVVYPLHF. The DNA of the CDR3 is TGTGCCAGCAGTTACAATGACAGGGTCGTTTATCCCCTCCACTTT.

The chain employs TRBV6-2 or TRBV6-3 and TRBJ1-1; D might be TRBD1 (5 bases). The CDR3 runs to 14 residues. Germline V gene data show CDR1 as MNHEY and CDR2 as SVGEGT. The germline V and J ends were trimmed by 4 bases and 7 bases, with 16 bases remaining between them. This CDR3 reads CASSLSGGASEAFF. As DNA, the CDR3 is TGTGCCAGCAGTTTGTCAGGAGGGGCCAGTGAAGCTTTCTTT.